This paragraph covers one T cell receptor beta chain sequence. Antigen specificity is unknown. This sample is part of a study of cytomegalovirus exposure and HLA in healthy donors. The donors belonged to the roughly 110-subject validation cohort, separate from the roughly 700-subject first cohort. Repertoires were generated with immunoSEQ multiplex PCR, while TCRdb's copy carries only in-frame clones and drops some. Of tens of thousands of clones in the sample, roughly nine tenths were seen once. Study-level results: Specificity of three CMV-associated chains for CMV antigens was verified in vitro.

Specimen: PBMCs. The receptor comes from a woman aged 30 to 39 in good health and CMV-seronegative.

The DNA of the CDR3 is TGTGCCAGCAGCCCGGGGACAGGGTATTCCGGGGAGCTGTTTTTT. Translated: CASSPGTGYSGELFF. The chain links TRBV5-6 to TRBJ2-2; 9 nucleotides match TRBD1. Trimming took 4 bases from V and 6 from J; bases not matched to a gene: 7. The CDR3 totals 15 residues. The germline gives CDR1 SGHDT, CDR2 YYEEEE.